Included here is one T cell receptor (beta chain) sequence, with context. The record originates from a study of blood T cell repertoires in COVID-19. Across the study: COVID-19 samples collected from the United States, Italy and Spain covered acute and convalescent phases. Sources were T cells, B-cell-depleted T cells, or PBMCs; the material itself was cDNA or gDNA.

Germline CDR1 and CDR2: GTSNPN and SVGIG (reference sequence). Trimming pared 1 base from V and 2 bases from J, leaving 9 bases between. CDR3 length: 14 amino acids. The authors' processing: Quantification of nucleated cells was approximated via reference gene primer amplification. Data came from immunoSEQ multiplex PCR; TCRdb stores just in-frame clones and leaves some out. The DNA gave D and trimming, while V, J and clone size come from that table. The sample contains tens of thousands of clones, roughly 80% of which appear only once. V usage is TRBV30 and J usage is TRBJ1-5; D might be TRBD1 (5 bases). The sequence derives from a woman aged 60-75 years with acute or convalescent COVID-19. Material for sequencing was peripheral blood. Written as DNA, the CDR3 is TGTGCCTGGAGTGCGGGAGGGGGCAATCAGCCCCAGCATTTT. It translates to CAWSAGGGNQPQHF.